The present entry profiles one T cell receptor beta chain with its context. V gave up 5 bases and J gave up 5 bases; unmatched junction bases: 8. There are 15 residues in the CDR3. Germline V gene data show CDR1 as LNHDA and CDR2 as SQIVND (reference sequence). These data come from a study of control samples from healthy donors and cancer patients. The repertoire was sequenced with immunoSEQ multiplex PCR; TCRdb's copy has only in-frame clones and lacks some. The sample has about 79,000 clones, roughly 93% seen once. The J gene is TRBJ2-2, the V gene TRBV19, with 7 bases aligning to TRBD1. What was sequenced was PBMCs. This clonotype originated in a woman between 35 and 50 years old with lung cancer. The CDR3 DNA reads TGTGCCAGTAGTGGCTTGACAGGGAATACCGGGGAGCTGTTTTTT. It translates to CASSGLTGNTGELFF.